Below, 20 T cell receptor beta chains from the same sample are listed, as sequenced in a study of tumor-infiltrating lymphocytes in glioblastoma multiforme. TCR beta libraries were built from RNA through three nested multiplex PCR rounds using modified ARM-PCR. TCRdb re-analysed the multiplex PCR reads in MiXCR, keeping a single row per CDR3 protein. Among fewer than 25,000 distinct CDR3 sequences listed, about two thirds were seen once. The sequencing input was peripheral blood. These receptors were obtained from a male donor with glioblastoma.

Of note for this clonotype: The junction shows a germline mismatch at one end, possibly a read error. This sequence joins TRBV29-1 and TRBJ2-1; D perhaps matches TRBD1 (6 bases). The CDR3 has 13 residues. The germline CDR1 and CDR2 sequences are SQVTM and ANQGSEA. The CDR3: CSVEKGTSNEQFF. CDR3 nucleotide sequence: TGCAGCGTCGAAAAGGGGACAAGCAATGAACAGTTCTTC.

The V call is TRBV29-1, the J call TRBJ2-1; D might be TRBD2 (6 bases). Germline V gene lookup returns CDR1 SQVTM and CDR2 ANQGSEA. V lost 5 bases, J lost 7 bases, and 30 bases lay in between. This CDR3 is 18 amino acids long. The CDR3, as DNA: TGCAGCGTTTTCCGCGAGTCTCGGAGGGATCGTTTAGGGAATGAGCAGTTCTTC. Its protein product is CSVFRESRRDRLGNEQFF.

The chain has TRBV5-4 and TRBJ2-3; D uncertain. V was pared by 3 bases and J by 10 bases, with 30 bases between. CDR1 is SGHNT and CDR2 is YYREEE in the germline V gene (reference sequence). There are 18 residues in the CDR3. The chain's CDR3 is CASSSGLDYLHKTDAQYF. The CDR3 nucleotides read TGTGCCAGCAGCTCCGGGCTAGATTATCTCCACAAAACAGACGCGCAGTATTTT.

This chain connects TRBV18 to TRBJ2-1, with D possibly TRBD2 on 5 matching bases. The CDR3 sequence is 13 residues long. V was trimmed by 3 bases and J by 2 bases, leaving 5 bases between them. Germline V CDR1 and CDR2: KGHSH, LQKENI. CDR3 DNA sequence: TGTGCCAGCTCACCCGGGACCTACAATGAGCAGTTCTTC. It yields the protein CASSPGTYNEQFF. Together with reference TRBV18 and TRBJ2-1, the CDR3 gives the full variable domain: NAGVMQNPRHLVRRRGQEARLRCSPMKGHSHVYWYRQLPEEGLKFMVYLQKENIIDESGMPKERFSAEFPKEGPSILRIQQVVRGDSAAYFCASSPGTYNEQFFGPGTRLTVL.

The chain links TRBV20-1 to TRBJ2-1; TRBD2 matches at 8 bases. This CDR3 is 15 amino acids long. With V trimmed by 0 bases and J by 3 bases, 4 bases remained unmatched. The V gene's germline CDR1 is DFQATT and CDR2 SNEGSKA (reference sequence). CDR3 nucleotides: TGCAGTGCTAGAGAAACTAGCGGCGACTACAATGAGCAGTTCTTC. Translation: CSARETSGDYNEQFF.

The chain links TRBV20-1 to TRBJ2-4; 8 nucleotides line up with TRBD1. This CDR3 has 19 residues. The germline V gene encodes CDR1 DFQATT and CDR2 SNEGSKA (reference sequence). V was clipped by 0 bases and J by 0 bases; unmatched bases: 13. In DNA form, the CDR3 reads TGCAGTGCTAGAGACTCGTACAGGGGGATTCGGAAAGCCAAAAACATTCAGTACTTC. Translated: CSARDSYRGIRKAKNIQYF.

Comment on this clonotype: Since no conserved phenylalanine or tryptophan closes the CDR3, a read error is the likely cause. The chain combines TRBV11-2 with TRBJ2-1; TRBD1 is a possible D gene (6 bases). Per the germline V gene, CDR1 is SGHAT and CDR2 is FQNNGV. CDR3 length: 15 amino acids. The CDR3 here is CASMKIRGIYNGQFL. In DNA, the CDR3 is TGTGCCAGCATGAAAATTAGGGGGATCTACAATGGGCAGTTCCTC.

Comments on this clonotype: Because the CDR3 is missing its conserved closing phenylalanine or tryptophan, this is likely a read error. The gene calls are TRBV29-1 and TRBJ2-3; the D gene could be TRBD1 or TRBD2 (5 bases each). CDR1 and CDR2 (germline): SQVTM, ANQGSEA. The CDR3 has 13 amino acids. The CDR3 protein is CSVHRDLTDTQYL. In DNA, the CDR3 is TGTAGCGTGCACCGGGACCTCACAGATACGCAGTATTTG.

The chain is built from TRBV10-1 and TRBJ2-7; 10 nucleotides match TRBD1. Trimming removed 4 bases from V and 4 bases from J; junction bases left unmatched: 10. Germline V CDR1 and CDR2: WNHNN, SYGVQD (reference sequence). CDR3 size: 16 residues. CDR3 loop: CASSGIGTGDLYEQYF. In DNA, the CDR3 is TGCGCCAGCAGTGGAATTGGGACAGGGGATTTATACGAGCAGTACTTC.

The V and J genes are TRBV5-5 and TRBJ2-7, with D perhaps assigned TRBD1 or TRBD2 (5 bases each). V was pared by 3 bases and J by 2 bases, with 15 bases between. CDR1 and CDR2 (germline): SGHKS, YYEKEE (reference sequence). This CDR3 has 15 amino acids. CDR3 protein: CASSSAGTVTYEQYF. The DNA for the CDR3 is TGTGCCAGCAGCTCCGCTGGGACGGTTACCTACGAGCAGTACTTC.

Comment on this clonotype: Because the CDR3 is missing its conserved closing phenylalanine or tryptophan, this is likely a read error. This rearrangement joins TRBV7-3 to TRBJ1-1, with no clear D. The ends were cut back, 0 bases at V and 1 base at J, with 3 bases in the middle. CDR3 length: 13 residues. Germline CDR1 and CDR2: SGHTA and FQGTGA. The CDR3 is CASSLTGNTEAFL. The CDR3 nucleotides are TGTGCCAGCAGCTTAACCGGGAACACTGAAGCTTTCCTT.

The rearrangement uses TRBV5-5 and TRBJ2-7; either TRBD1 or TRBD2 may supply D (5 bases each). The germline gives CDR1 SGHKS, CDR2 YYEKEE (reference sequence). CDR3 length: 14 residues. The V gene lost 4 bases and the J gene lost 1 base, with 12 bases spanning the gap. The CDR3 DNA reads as TGTGCCAGCAGCACAGGACTCCTTTCCTACGAGCAGTACTTC. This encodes CASSTGLLSYEQYF.

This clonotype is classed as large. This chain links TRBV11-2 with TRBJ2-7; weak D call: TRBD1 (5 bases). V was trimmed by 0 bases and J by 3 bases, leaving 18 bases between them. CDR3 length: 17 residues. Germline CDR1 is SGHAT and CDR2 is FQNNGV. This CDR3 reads CASSLELRQNSVYEQYF. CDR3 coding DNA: TGTGCCAGCAGCTTAGAACTGAGACAGAATAGTGTCTACGAGCAGTACTTC.

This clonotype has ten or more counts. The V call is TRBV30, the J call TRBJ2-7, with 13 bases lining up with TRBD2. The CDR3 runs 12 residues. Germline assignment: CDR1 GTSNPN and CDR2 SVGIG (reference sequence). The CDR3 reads CAGTSGIVEQYF. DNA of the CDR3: TGTGCTGGGACTAGCGGGATCGTCGAGCAGTACTTC.

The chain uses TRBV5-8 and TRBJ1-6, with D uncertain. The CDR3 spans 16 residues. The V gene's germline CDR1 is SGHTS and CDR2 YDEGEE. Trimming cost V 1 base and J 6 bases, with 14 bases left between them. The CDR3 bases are TGTGCCAGCAGCTTGATCCCCCCGGGGAGTAATTCACCCCTCCACTTT. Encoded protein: CASSLIPPGSNSPLHF. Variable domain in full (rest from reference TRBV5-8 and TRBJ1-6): EAGVTQSPTHLIKTRGQQATLRCSPISGHTSVYWYQQALGLGLQFLLWYDEGEERNRGNFPPRFSGRQFPNYSSELNVNALELEDSALYLCASSLIPPGSNSPLHFGNGTRLTVT.

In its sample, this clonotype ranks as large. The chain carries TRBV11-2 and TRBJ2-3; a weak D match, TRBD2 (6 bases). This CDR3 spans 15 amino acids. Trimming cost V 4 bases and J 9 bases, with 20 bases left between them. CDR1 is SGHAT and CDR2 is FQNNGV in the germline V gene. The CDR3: CASSSVGGTLGTQYF. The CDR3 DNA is TGTGCCAGCAGCTCCGTCGGGGGTACACTCGGGACGCAGTATTTT. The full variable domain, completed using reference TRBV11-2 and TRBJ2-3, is EAGVAQSPRYKIIEKRQSVAFWCNPISGHATLYWYQQILGQGPKLLIQFQNNGVVDDSQLPKDRFSAERLKGVDSTLKIQPAKLEDSAVYLCASSSVGGTLGTQYFGPGTRLTVL.

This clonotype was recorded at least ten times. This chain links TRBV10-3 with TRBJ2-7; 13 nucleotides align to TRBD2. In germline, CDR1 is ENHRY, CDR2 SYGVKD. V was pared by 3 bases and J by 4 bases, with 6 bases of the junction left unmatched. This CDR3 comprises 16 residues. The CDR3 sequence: CAISDGTSGTPYEQYF. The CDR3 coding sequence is TGTGCCATCAGTGATGGGACTAGCGGGACTCCGTACGAGCAGTACTTC.

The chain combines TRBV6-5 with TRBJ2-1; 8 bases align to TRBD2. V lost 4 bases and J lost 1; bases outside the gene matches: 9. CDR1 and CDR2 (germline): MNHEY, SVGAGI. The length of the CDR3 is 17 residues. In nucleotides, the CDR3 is TGTGCCAGCAGTTCCGCTAGCGGGTTTAATTCCTACAATGAGCAGTTCTTC. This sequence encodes CASSSASGFNSYNEQFF.

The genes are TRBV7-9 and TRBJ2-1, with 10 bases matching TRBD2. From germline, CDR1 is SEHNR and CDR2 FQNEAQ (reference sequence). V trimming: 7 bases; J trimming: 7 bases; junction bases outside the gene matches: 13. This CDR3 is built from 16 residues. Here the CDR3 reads CASKPSSGSAKNEQFF. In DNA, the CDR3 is TGTGCCAGCAAACCGTCTAGCGGGAGCGCAAAGAATGAGCAGTTCTTC.

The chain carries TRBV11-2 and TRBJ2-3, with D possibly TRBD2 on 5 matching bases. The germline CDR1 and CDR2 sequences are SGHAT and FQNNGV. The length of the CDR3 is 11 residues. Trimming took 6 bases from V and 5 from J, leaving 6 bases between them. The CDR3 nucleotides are TGTGCCAGCAGGGCGGGAGATACGCAGTATTTT. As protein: CASRAGDTQYF.